The clone carrying this T cell receptor beta chain was counted a single time. No antigen is known for it. The V end was cut by 7 bases, the J end by 2 bases, with 10 bases between. From germline, CDR1 is MDHEN and CDR2 SYDVKM. The CDR3 is made up of 13 amino acids. Clones were read by immunoSEQ multiplex PCR, and TCRdb kept only the in-frame ones, dropping some. The profile shows about 110,000 clones, approximately 90% of them singletons. This entry belongs to a study of T cell responses to AZD1222 COVID-19 vaccine. Study-wide results and caveats: Donors skewed white British and female; clonal diversity was possibly underestimated. Dominant CD4 TCR responses targeted spike regions 160-218 and 743-854.

This clonotype was obtained from an adult in good health. The chain joins TRBV28 to TRBJ2-3; D is undetermined. Sequences were derived from peripheral blood, sampled on day 0 of AZD1222 vaccination. CDR3 DNA: TGTGCCAGCAAGGAAGCGAACACAGATACGCAGTATTTT. Translated, it gives CASKEANTDTQYF.